One sample yielded the 18 T cell receptor beta chains listed below, sequenced in a study of blood T cell repertoires in COVID-19. Some clones are missing from TCRdb's copy, which holds only in-frame ones; the method was immunoSEQ multiplex PCR. The repertoire holds 350,000 to 450,000 clones, with 70% to 90% as singletons. The sequencing input was peripheral blood. These TCRs come from a middle-aged man with acute or convalescent COVID-19.

The chain is built from TRBV27 and TRBJ1-2, with 8 bases aligning to TRBD1. Germline trimming cut 6 bases from V and 3 bases from J; bases unmatched to any gene: 3. This CDR3 comprises 13 residues. The germline V gene has CDR1 MNHEY and CDR2 SMNVEV (reference sequence). CDR3 nucleotide sequence: TGTGCCAGCAGCTCAGGGGGCGACTATGGCTACACCTTC. This sequence encodes CASSSGGDYGYTF.

This rearrangement joins TRBV18 to TRBJ1-2; unclear D gene. The CDR3 sequence is 13 residues long. Germline V gene sequence: CDR1 KGHSH, CDR2 LQKENI. Trimming left V 5 bases short and J 1 base short, with 8 bases between. Here the CDR3 reads CASSSGGNYGYTF. Here the CDR3 DNA reads TGTGCCAGCTCATCGGGTGGTAACTATGGCTACACCTTC.

J is TRBJ1-5 and V is TRBV19; 8 bases match TRBD1. CDR3 size: 16 residues. CDR1 LNHDA and CDR2 SQIVND come from the germline V gene (reference sequence). V shed 3 bases, J shed 2 bases, and the junction held 6 bases outside the gene matches. CDR3 DNA: TGTGCCAGTAGTATTACAGGGGGGACGGGCAATCAGCCCCAGCATTTT. It codes for CASSITGGTGNQPQHF.

The chain combines TRBV11-2 with TRBJ1-2; TRBD1 is a possible D gene (5 bases). The germline CDR1 and CDR2 sequences are SGHAT and FQNNGV. There are 15 residues in the CDR3. Deletions cut 3 bases from V and 7 bases from J, with 18 bases between. The CDR3 bases are TGTGCCAGCAGCTTGACGGGACTCTATAGCGGTGGCTACACCTTC. Amino acid sequence: CASSLTGLYSGGYTF. Filled out from reference TRBV11-2 and TRBJ1-2, the complete variable domain reads EAGVAQSPRYKIIEKRQSVAFWCNPISGHATLYWYQQILGQGPKLLIQFQNNGVVDDSQLPKDRFSAERLKGVDSTLKIQPAKLEDSAVYLCASSLTGLYSGGYTFGSGTRLTVV.

The gene calls are TRBV27 and TRBJ1-2; the D gene is possibly TRBD1 (6 bases). The CDR3 consists of 14 residues. The V gene lost 2 bases and the J gene lost 5 bases, with 12 bases spanning the gap. CDR1 and CDR2 from the germline V gene are MNHEY and SMNVEV (reference sequence). In nucleotides, the CDR3 is TGTGCCAGCAGTTTAAAGACAGGAGGATATGGCTACACCTTC. Residues: CASSLKTGGYGYTF.

This chain joins TRBV5-5 and TRBJ1-5; TRBD1 is a possible D gene (5 bases). Trimming shortened V by 1 base and J by 0 bases, and 8 bases separated the two germline ends. This CDR3 spans 15 amino acids. Germline V gene lookup returns CDR1 SGHKS and CDR2 YYEKEE (reference sequence). The chain's CDR3 is CASSLSGHSNQPQHF. The DNA of the CDR3 is TGTGCCAGCAGCTTGTCAGGACATAGCAATCAGCCCCAGCATTTT.

V and J are TRBV2 and TRBJ1-1; 10 positions agree with TRBD1. This CDR3 has 12 residues. Germline values: CDR1 SNHLY, CDR2 FYNNEI. The trim removed 7 bases at V and 13 bases at J, leaving 9 bases unmatched. The CDR3: CASISTGGWHFF. Here the CDR3 DNA reads TGTGCCAGCATCTCGACAGGGGGCTGGCATTTCTTT.

J is TRBJ2-7 and V is TRBV19; maybe TRBD1 (5 bases). The length of the CDR3 is 12 residues. CDR1 and CDR2 from the germline V gene are LNHDA and SQIVND (reference sequence). Trimming pared 6 bases from V and 7 bases from J, leaving 13 bases between. CDR3 sequence (DNA): TGTGCCAGTAGCACCAGGGTTGGAGAGCAGTACTTC. Residues: CASSTRVGEQYF. Filled out from reference TRBV19 and TRBJ2-7, the complete variable domain reads DGGITQSPKYLFRKEGQNVTLSCEQNLNHDAMYWYRQDPGQGLRLIYYSQIVNDFQKGDIAEGYSVSREKKESFPLTVTSAQKNPTAFYLCASSTRVGEQYFGPGTRLTVT.

The chain is built from TRBV7-2 and TRBJ1-6; no firm D call. V was shortened by 1 base and J by 7 bases, with 5 bases between the two germline ends. The CDR3 loop spans 13 amino acids. Germline loops: CDR1 SGHTA, CDR2 FQGNSA. The CDR3 is CASSLDRNSPLHF. The CDR3 DNA is TGTGCCAGCAGCTTAGATCGGAATTCACCCCTCCACTTT.

This chain links TRBV18 with TRBJ1-4; D is unresolved. The germline V gene encodes CDR1 KGHSH and CDR2 LQKENI. The CDR3 is 14 residues long. Between the trimmed V and J ends, which lost 3 bases and 8 bases, there was a span of 13 bases. The CDR3 DNA sequence: TGTGCCAGCTCACCTGGTTTTTCCGGGGAAAAACTGTTTTTT. Its translation: CASSPGFSGEKLFF.

The V and J genes are TRBV27 and TRBJ1-5; D is ambiguous. Germline loops: CDR1 MNHEY, CDR2 SMNVEV (reference sequence). The V end lost 5 bases, the J end lost 0 bases, and 5 bases lay between the germline ends. The CDR3 runs 13 residues. The CDR3 region has the DNA TGTGCCAGCAGTATCTTTAGCAATCAGCCCCAGCATTTT. Protein: CASSIFSNQPQHF.

The gene calls are TRBV30 and TRBJ1-3, with D unclear. Germline V gives CDR1 GTSNPN, CDR2 SVGIG (reference sequence). The CDR3 runs to 13 residues. Trimming removed 5 bases from V and 0 bases from J, with 8 bases in between. The CDR3 coding sequence is TGTGCCTGGTCTCTTAGCTCTGGAAACACCATATATTTT. It translates to CAWSLSSGNTIYF.

V and J are TRBV28 and TRBJ1-4; 7 bases are a match to TRBD1. Germline loops: CDR1 MDHEN, CDR2 SYDVKM. The CDR3 extends over 15 amino acids. The junction had 11 bases not matched to a gene; V was cut back by 5 bases and J by 8 bases. In nucleotides, the CDR3 is TGTGCCAGCAGTCCACGACAGGGAATGGCGGAAAAACTGTTTTTT. This sequence encodes CASSPRQGMAEKLFF.

The CDR3, as DNA: TGCGCCAGCAGGGATAGCCCGGGACTCTCCTACGAGCAGTACTTC. Protein sequence: CASRDSPGLSYEQYF. This rearrangement joins TRBV5-1 to TRBJ2-7, with a possible D match to TRBD2 (6 bases). CDR3 length equals 15 residues. Germline CDR1 and CDR2: SGHRS and YFSETQ. V lost 5 bases and J 0 bases, leaving 15 bases between the germline ends.

The chain links TRBV9 to TRBJ2-7, with 9 bases that match TRBD2. The V and J ends lost 3 bases and 6 bases, in that order; junction bases with no gene match: 10. Germline CDR1 reads SGDLS; CDR2 reads YYNGEE. The CDR3 has 15 amino acids. The CDR3 sequence is CASSETGTSSSEQYF. The CDR3 nucleotides are TGTGCCAGCAGCGAGACCGGGACTAGCAGCTCCGAGCAGTACTTC. The variable domain in full, with the rest retrieved from reference TRBV9 and TRBJ2-7, is DSGVTQTPKHLITATGQRVTLRCSPRSGDLSVYWYQQSLDQGLQFLIQYYNGEERAKGNILERFSAQQFPDLHSELNLSSLELGDSALYFCASSETGTSSSEQYFGPGTRLTVT.

V is TRBV27 and J is TRBJ1-6; the D is unclear. CDR1 is MNHEY and CDR2 is SMNVEV in the germline V gene (reference sequence). V was pared by 3 bases and J by 6 bases, with 15 bases between. This CDR3 comprises 16 residues. The CDR3 loop reads CASSFLNSLSNSPLHF. The CDR3 DNA reads TGTGCCAGCAGTTTCCTTAACAGTTTAAGTAATTCACCCCTCCACTTT.

The chain combines TRBV27 with TRBJ2-7, with 7 bases identical to TRBD2. Germline V gives CDR1 MNHEY, CDR2 SMNVEV (reference sequence). Unmatched junction bases numbered 4, after V lost 2 bases and J lost 0 bases. This CDR3 comprises 15 residues. CDR3 in DNA: TGTGCCAGCAGTTTACTCGGCGGGAGCTCCTACGAGCAGTACTTC. Translating gives CASSLLGGSSYEQYF.

The genes are TRBV7-3 and TRBJ2-5; D not certain. Germline V gene sequence: CDR1 SGHTA, CDR2 FQGTGA. The CDR3 consists of 12 residues. V was pared by 5 bases and J by 2 bases, with 6 bases between. The CDR3 protein is CASSQQQETQYF. The CDR3 coding sequence is TGTGCCAGCAGCCAACAACAAGAGACCCAGTACTTC.